This T cell receptor (beta chain) was observed in a study of cytomegalovirus exposure and HLA in healthy donors (dated by TCRdb to the late 2010s). About the study as a whole: In an earlier analysis of around 540 of the donors, about 260 Gb of sequence data and 95 million to 130 million unique TCR beta sequences from 150 million to 200 million T cells were reported. Approximately 310 gigabases of sequencing data and around 87 million unique TCR sequences were included in an early release covering several hundred HLA-typed donors. Of the 300 to 500 genotyped donors, 70% to 90% were placed in the genetic ancestry cluster associated with self-reported Caucasian donors. The study aimed to test whether cataloging public T cell receptors could reveal signatures of past pathogen exposure. Using immunosequencing, the study profiled T cell repertoires from fewer than 850 subjects and related those repertoires to cytomegalovirus serostatus. Besides the first cohort of under 700 subjects, a separate validation cohort made up of over a hundred different subjects was used. The study combined high-throughput TCR immunosequencing, statistical association of individual TCRs with disease status, and machine learning to predict cytomegalovirus infection status. In a later analysis, previously published TCR beta repertoires from 550 to 750 donors were re-analyzed and high-resolution HLA genotyping was added so that TCR occurrence patterns could be studied. The later analysis used no new phenotypic data to find candidate immune exposures, relying instead on TCR beta sequences and their occurrence across donors. An earlier analysis of 587 of the donors used high-throughput TCR beta sequencing to judge whether each TCR beta V gene segment behaved as functional or pseudogenic. Donor age, sex, ethnicity and CMV serostatus were compiled together with the repertoire data. Genome-wide SNP genotypes for about 65% of the 666 donors were used in a later genetic analysis, which treated that subset as a discovery cohort. Every discovery cohort repertoire had been produced on one sequencing platform. HLA typing included class I and class II loci at four-digit resolution. The number of typed donors differed by locus: about 629-640 for A, B, C, DRB1 and DQB1; approximately 530 for DQA1; around 580 for DPA1; and around 470 for DPB1. Roughly five DR-DQ haplotypes were handled as single units for association and clustering because linkage in the cohort was strong. Among a few hundred genotyped donors of the cohort, an average of about 240,000 unique TCR beta nucleotide sequences were sequenced per donor, 15% to 20% of them non-productive. Summary of the overall study and its limitations: A later analysis reported that several top co-occurrence clusters appeared linked to parvovirus B19, influenza, CMV and Epstein-Barr virus. Correlated functional status among segregating V segments might reflect linkage disequilibrium, but an unknown experimental factor could not be ruled out. The only immune exposure information available for the cohort was CMV serostatus. Assigning TCR associations to individual alleles was difficult when HLA alleles, especially DR and DQ, strongly co-occurred. Compared with the roughly 700-donor mean, donors in an Asian-associated ancestry cluster had fewer N-insertions in productive TCRs, according to a later genetic analysis. While some public TCRs were present in many individuals, most TCR sequences turned up only very rarely across donors. Roughly uniform sequencing depth across donors was assumed in presence/absence analyses, although this assumption may not hold. The classifier was reported to diagnose cytomegalovirus status with high specificity and sensitivity in both the original and validation cohorts. The study listed 164 TCR beta chains as associated with cytomegalovirus. Most CMV-associated TCR beta chains appeared to be HLA-restricted in a later analysis, and the HLA associations seemed to be driven largely by CMV exposure. A later analysis found that TCR association rates varied across HLA loci, with DRB1 alleles showing the most associated TCRs and HLA-C alleles the fewest. A further reported finding was that TCR beta sequences accurately predicted the HLA-A and HLA-B alleles for most subjects in the first cohort. In a later genetic analysis, a missense DCLRE1C variant was associated with V-gene and J-gene trimming of TCR beta chains, and the association was replicated in an independent cohort. The earlier analysis of about 600 of the donors excluded roughly 17 rarely observed V segments, including chromosome 9 orphons, because counts were too low. In a later analysis, 16,951 TCR beta sequences were associated with specific HLA alleles at a false discovery rate of 0.05. Broadly in line with IMGT annotations, most TCR beta V segments showed up in productive rearrangements about 87% or about 30% of the time in an earlier analysis of 450 to 600 of the donors. In a later analysis, HLA-associated TCR beta chains were found to be more clonally expanded and to have lower generation probabilities than equally common non-associated chains. A cluster of highly shared sequence variants was judged likely to be a technical artifact of the sequencing pipeline. A few of the identified cytomegalovirus-associated TCR beta chains were confirmed in vitro to be specific for cytomegalovirus antigens. Only TCR beta chains were sequenced in this cohort, and the absence of alpha or paired-chain data limited detectable features. It was suggested by the authors that the approach could potentially be generalized to other disease states and immunological phenotypes. Because the 87-base-pair reads could not distinguish some IMGT-functional V segments, including TRBV6-2 and TRBV6-3, those segments were excluded. Because HLA typing was missing for some donors at each locus, association tests included only the typed subset.

The cohort consisted of hundreds of healthy bone marrow donors. At the time of sampling, every cohort member was nominally healthy, though immune exposures that went unrecorded were likely present. The donor tested CMV seropositive and was one of the 289 seropositive cohort members. A peripheral blood sample was provided by each donor, and peripheral blood mononuclear cells were used for TCR beta sequencing. The Qiagen DNeasy Blood Extraction Kit was used to extract genomic DNA from the blood cell samples. As regards this clone: Its antigen remains unidentified. One base away there is no much larger clone; base qualities are not given.

From the cysteine through the phenylalanine, the CDR3 covers 13 amino acids. The retained sequence is limited to the CDR3, 39 bases, with the frame set at the first base. The germline V gene specifies ENHRY as CDR1 and SYGVKD as CDR2. V lost 8 bases and J lost 0 bases; the stretch between them is 5 bases long. Library generation was performed with the immunoSEQ multiplex PCR assay. A mixture of 60 forward primers for TCR Vbeta segments and 13 reverse primers for TCR Jbeta segments was used in the multiplex PCR. A multiplex PCR assay on genomic DNA amplified the CDR3 region of rearranged TCR beta genes. The Illumina HiSeq System was used to sequence the amplified TCR beta libraries as 87-base-pair reads. The authors' pipeline ran thus. In a later analysis, tens of millions of unique TCR beta chains were counted across the approximately 640 repertoires, and around 10 million of these chains were shared by at least two donors. To remove PCR and sequencing errors, raw reads were error-corrected and collapsed into unique sequences using a nearest-neighbor algorithm that merged closely related sequences. CDR3 sequences were aligned to IMGT reference sequences to assign V, D and J gene segments. For a sequence to be retained, a match of at least six nucleotides to both a V gene segment and a J gene segment was required. A rearrangement was called productive if the CDR3 had no stop codons and remained in frame with V and J, and every other rearrangement was called non-productive. CDR3 was defined by IMGT convention, running from the second conserved V-encoded cysteine to the conserved J-encoded phenylalanine. In an earlier analysis of around 540 of the donors, sequences lacking an unambiguous match to a single V gene segment were excluded. In an earlier analysis of approximately 610 of the donors, V segments were called functional above 56.7% productive rearrangements and were called segregating when the between-donor standard deviation exceeded 5%. A statistical classification framework was developed to diagnose cytomegalovirus status using the catalog of TCR beta chain sequences. V and J gene assignment, in a later analysis, came from comparing TCR nucleotide sequences with IMGT/GENE-DB human TR gene sequences. In a later analysis, CDR3 sequences and most-parsimonious VDJ recombination scenarios were assigned using the TCRdist pipeline. In a later analysis, every TCR beta chain was defined by the combination of its CDR3 amino acid sequence and its V-gene family, and reads without a unique V-gene family were dropped. A later analysis removed 592 highly shared, low-generation-probability nucleotide sequences to deal with suspected cross-contamination and a sequencing artifact. In a later analysis, a clonal expansion index was calculated for each public chain from normalized within-repertoire ranks of inferred template counts. In a later analysis, generation probabilities were computed using a VDJ recombination model fitted to out-of-frame rearrangements, and the results were checked against IGoR. A later analysis scored TCR-TCR, TCR-HLA and TCR-CMV co-occurrence with hypergeometric tests, applying a repertoire-size bias correction to TCR pairs. In a later analysis, false discovery rates were estimated by permuting HLA or CMV assignments 20 times. In a later analysis, co-occurring TCRs were grouped using DBSCAN, and TCRdist sequence similarity was added for clustering within HLA-allele-positive subsets. Repertoires with fewer than 30,000 or more than 120,000 public chains, plus five repertoires with anomalous nucleotide sharing, were excluded from co-occurrence clustering. TCRdb carries this immuneACCESS record with in-frame sequences only. Its versions omit some clonotypes, under half of them owing to an unresolved V gene in the studies checked, with the rest unexplained. The DNA gave D and trimming, while V, J and clone size come from that table. This sample comprises fewer than 200,000 clones, 68% of them detected only once. 3.5% to 5% of the sample is held by the ten biggest clonotypes.

The sample comprised PBMCs. The TCR originated in a woman under 30 in good health and CMV-seropositive. The V and J genes are TRBV10-3 and TRBJ2-6, with the identity of the D gene unclear. The DNA sequence follows: TGTGCCATCTCGGGCTCTGGGGCCAACGTCCTGACTTTC. This gives the protein CAISGSGANVLTF.